The clone carrying this TCR beta chain showed up just a few times. The CDR3 runs to 16 residues. Germline V CDR1 and CDR2: SGHVS, FNYEAQ. Trimming took off 2 bases at V and 0 bases at J, with 8 bases between the two ends. Profiling relied on immunoSEQ multiplex PCR, and the TCRdb table lists in-frame clones only, not all of them. The sample yields some 160,000 clones, approximately 88% seen once. This sample was included in a study of blood T cell repertoires in COVID-19. The sample comprised peripheral blood. V usage is TRBV7-6 and J usage is TRBJ2-6; D not certain. This clonotype was sampled from a man between 60 and 75 years old with acute or convalescent COVID-19. CDR3 protein: CASSLNSLSGANVLTF. In DNA, the CDR3 is TGTGCCAGCAGCTTAAATTCTCTCTCTGGGGCCAACGTCCTGACTTTC. The complete variable domain, with remaining parts taken from reference TRBV7-6 and TRBJ2-6, reads GAGVSQSPRYKVTKRGQDVALRCDPISGHVSLYWYRQALGQGPEFLTYFNYEAQQDKSGLPNDRFSAERPEGSISTLTIQRTEQRDSAMYRCASSLNSLSGANVLTFGAGSRLTVL.